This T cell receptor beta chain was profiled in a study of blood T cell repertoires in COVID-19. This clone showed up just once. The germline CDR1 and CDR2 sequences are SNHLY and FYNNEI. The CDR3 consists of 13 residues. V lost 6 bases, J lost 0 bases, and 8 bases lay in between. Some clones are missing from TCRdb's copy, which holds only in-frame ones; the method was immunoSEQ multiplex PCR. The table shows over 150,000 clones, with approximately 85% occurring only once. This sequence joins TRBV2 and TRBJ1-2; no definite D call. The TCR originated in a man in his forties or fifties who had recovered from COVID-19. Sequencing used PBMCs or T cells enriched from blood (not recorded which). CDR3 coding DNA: TGTGCCAGCAGCGTACAAGCTAACTATGGCTACACCTTC. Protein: CASSVQANYGYTF. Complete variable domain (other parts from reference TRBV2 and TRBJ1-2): EPEVTQTPSHQVTQMGQEVILRCVPISNHLYFYWYRQILGQKVEFLVSFYNNEISEKSEIFDDQFSVERPDGSNFTLKIRSTKLEDSAMYFCASSVQANYGYTFGSGTRLTVV.